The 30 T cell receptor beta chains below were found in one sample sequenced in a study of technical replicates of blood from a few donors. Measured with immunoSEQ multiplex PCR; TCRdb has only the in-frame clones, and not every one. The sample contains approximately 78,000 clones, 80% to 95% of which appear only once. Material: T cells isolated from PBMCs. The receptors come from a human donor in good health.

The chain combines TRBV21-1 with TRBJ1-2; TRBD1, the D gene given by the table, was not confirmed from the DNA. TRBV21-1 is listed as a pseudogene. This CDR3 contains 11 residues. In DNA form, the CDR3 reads TGTGCCAGCAGCAAAGGAGGGACAGGGGTCTTC. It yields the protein CASSKGGTGVF.

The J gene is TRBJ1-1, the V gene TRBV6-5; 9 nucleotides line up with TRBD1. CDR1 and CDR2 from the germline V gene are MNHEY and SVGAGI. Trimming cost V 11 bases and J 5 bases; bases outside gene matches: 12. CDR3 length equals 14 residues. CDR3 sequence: CAAGQGVWKTEAFF. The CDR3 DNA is TGTGCCGCGGGACAGGGTGTTTGGAAGACTGAAGCTTTCTTT.

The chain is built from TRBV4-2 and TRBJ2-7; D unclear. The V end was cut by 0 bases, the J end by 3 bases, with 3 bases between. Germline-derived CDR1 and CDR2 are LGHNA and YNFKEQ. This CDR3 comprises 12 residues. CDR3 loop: CASSQDYYEQYF. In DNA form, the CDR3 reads TGTGCCAGCAGCCAAGATTACTACGAGCAGTACTTC.

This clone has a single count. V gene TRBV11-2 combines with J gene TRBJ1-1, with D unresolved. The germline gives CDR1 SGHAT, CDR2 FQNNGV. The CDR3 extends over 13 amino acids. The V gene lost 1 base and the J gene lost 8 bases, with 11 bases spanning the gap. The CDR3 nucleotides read TGTGCCAGCAGCTTAGGGCCCCTTACCGAAGCTTTCTTT. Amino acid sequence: CASSLGPLTEAFF.

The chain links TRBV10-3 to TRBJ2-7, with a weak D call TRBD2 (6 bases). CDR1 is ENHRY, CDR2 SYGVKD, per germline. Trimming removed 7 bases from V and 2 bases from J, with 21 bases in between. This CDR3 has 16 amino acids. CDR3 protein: CAIMNPGRTATYEQYF. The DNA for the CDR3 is TGTGCCATCATGAACCCGGGGAGGACGGCTACCTACGAGCAGTACTTC.

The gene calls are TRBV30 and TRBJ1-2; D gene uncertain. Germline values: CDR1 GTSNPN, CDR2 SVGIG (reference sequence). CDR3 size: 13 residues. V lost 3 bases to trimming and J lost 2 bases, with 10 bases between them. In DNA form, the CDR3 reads TGTGCCTGGAGCGCGAGGGAGAACTATGGCTACACCTTC. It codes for CAWSARENYGYTF.

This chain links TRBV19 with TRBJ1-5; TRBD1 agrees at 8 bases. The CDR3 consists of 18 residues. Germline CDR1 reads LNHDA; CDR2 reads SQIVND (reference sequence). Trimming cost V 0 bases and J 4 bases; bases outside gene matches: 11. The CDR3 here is CASSIDFGWGQVNQPQHF. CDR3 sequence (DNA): TGTGCCAGTAGTATAGATTTTGGGTGGGGACAGGTTAATCAGCCCCAGCATTTT.

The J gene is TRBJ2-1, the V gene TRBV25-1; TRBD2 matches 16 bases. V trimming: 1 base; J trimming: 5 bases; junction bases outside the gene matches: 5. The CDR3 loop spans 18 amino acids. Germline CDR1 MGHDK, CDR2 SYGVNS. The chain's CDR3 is CASSELGLAGGLDNEQFF. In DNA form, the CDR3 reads TGTGCCAGCAGTGAATTGGGACTAGCGGGAGGGCTCGACAATGAGCAGTTCTTC.

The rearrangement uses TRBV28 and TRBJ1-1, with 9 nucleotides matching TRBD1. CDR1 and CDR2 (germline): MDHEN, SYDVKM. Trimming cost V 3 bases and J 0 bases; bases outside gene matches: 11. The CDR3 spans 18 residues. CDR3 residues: CASSFYGGQGLMNTEAFF. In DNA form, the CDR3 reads TGTGCCAGCAGTTTCTACGGGGGACAGGGCCTCATGAACACTGAAGCTTTCTTT.

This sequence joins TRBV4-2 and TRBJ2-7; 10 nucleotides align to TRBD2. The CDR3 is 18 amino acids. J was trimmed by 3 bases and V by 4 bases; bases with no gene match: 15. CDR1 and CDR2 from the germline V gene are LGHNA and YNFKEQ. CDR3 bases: TGTGCCAGCAGCCGAGAGTCTACTAGCGGGAAGCCGAGCTACGAGCAGTACTTC. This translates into CASSRESTSGKPSYEQYF.

The DNA of the CDR3 is TGTGCCAGCAGTTTACAGGGGAGAAACGAGCAGTACTTC. Its translation: CASSLQGRNEQYF. The chain uses TRBV27 and TRBJ2-7, with a possible D match to TRBD1 (6 bases). The V and J ends lost 2 bases and 5 bases respectively, with 10 bases between them. Per the germline V gene, CDR1 is MNHEY and CDR2 is SMNVEV (reference sequence). This CDR3 comprises 13 residues.

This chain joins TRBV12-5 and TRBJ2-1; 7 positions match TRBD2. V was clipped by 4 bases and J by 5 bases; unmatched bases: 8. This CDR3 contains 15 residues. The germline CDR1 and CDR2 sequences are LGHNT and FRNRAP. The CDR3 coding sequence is TGTGCTAGTGGTTGGGGCGGGAGTGGGGACAATGAGCAGTTCTTC. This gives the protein CASGWGGSGDNEQFF.

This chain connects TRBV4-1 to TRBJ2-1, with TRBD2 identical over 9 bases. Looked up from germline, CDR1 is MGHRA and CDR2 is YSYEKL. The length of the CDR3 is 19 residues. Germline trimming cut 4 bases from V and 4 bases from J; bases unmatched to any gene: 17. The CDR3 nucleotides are TGCGCCAGCAGCCCACCCACCACTCAGACTAGCGGCAAATACAATGAGCAGTTCTTC. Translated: CASSPPTTQTSGKYNEQFF.

The chain's CDR3 is CASSPADSYNEQFF. CDR3 nucleotides: TGTGCCAGCAGCCCAGCGGACTCCTACAATGAGCAGTTCTTC. The V call is TRBV9, the J call TRBJ2-1, with D possibly matching TRBD2 (5 bases). This CDR3 has 14 residues. CDR1 is SGDLS, CDR2 YYNGEE, per germline. Trimming stripped 4 bases from V and 0 bases from J, with 8 bases between.

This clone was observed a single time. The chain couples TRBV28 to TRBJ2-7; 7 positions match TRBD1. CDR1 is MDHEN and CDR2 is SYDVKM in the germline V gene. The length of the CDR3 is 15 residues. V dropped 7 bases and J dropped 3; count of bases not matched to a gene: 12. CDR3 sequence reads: CASTTSGAGGYEQYF. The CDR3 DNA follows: TGTGCCAGCACCACTAGTGGGGCAGGGGGCTACGAGCAGTACTTC.

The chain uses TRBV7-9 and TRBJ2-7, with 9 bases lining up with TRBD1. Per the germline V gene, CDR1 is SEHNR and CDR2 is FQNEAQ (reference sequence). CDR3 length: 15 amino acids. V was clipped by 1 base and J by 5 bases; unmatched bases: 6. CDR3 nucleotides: TGTGCCAGCAGCTTAGAGGGGACAGGGTTTAACGAGCAGTACTTC. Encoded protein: CASSLEGTGFNEQYF.

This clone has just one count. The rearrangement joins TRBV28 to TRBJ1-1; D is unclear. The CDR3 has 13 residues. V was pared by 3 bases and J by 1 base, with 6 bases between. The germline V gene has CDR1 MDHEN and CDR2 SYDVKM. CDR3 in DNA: TGTGCCAGCAGTTTGGCCAAGAACACTGAAGCTTTCTTT. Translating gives CASSLAKNTEAFF.

In nucleotides, the CDR3 is TGTGCCAGCAGCTTCCCCGCCGCTTTGGCTGGCTACACCTTC. Amino acid sequence: CASSFPAALAGYTF. The chain employs TRBV5-8 and TRBJ1-2; D remains unclear. From germline, CDR1 is SGHTS and CDR2 YDEGEE. The length of the CDR3 is 14 residues. The V and J ends lost 2 bases and 7 bases respectively, with 15 bases between them.

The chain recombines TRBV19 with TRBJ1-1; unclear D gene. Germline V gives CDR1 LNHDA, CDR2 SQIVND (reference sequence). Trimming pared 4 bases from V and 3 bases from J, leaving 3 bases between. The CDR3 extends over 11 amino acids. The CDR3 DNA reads TGTGCCAGTAGTACCTACACTGAAGCTTTCTTT. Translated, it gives CASSTYTEAFF.

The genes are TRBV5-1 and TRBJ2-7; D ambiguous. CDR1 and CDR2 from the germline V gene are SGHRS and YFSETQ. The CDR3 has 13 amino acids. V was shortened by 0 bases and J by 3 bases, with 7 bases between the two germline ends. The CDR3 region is CASSLGIDYEQYF. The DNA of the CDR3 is TGCGCCAGCAGCTTGGGTATAGACTACGAGCAGTACTTC.

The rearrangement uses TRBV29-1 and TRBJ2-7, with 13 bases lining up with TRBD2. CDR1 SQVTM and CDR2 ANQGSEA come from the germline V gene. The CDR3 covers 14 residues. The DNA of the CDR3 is TGCAGTGGGACTAGCGGGGATAGCTCCTACGAGCAGTACTTC. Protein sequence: CSGTSGDSSYEQYF.

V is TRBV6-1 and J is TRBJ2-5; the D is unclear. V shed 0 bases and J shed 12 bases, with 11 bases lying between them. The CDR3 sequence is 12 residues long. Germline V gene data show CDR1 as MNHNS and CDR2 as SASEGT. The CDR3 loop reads CASSEARLAEYF. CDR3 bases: TGTGCCAGCAGTGAAGCGCGCCTCGCTGAGTACTTC.

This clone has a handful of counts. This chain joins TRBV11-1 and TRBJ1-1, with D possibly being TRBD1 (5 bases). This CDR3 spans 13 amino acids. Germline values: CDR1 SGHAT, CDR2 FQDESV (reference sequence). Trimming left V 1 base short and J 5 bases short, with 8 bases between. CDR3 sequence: CASSLGRGTEAFF. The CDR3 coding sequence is TGTGCCAGCAGCTTAGGTCGGGGGACTGAAGCTTTCTTT.

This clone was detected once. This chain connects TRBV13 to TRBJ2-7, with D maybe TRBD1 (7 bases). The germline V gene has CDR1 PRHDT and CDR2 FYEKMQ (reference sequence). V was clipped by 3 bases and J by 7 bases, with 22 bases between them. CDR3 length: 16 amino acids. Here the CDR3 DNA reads TGTGCCAGCAGCTTGAGCGAAGGACAGGCGGCGGGGGAGCAGTACTTC. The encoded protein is CASSLSEGQAAGEQYF.

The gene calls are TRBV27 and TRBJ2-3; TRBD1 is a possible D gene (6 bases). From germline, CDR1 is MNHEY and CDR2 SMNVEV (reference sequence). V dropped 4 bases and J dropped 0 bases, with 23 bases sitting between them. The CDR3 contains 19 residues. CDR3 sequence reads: CASSSRALLRTASTDTQYF. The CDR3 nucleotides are TGTGCCAGCAGTTCAAGGGCACTATTAAGGACAGCAAGCACAGATACGCAGTATTTT.

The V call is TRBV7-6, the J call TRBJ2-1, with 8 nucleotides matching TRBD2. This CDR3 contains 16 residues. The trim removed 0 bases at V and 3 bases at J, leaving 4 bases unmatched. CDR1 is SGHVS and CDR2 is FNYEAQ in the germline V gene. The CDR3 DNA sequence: TGTGCCAGCAGCTTAGCGCCGAGCGGGAGCTACAATGAGCAGTTCTTC. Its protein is CASSLAPSGSYNEQFF.

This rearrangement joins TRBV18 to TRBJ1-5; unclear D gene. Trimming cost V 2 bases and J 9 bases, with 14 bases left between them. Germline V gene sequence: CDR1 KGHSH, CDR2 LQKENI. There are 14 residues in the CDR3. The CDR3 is CASSPGGMTGPQHF. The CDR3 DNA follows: TGTGCCAGCTCACCAGGCGGGATGACCGGGCCCCAGCATTTT.

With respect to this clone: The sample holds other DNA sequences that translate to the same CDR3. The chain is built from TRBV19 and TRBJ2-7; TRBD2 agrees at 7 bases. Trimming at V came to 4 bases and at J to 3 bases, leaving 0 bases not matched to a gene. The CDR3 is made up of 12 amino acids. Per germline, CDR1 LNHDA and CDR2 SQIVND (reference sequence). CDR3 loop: CASSSGSYEQYF. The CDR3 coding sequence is TGTGCCAGTAGTAGCGGGAGCTACGAGCAGTACTTC. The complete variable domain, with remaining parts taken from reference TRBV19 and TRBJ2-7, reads DGGITQSPKYLFRKEGQNVTLSCEQNLNHDAMYWYRQDPGQGLRLIYYSQIVNDFQKGDIAEGYSVSREKKESFPLTVTSAQKNPTAFYLCASSSGSYEQYFGPGTRLTVT.

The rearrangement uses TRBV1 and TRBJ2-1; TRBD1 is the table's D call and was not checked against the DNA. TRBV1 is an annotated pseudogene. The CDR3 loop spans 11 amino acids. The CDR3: CTSSQQDEQFF. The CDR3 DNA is TGCACCAGCAGCCAGCAGGATGAGCAGTTCTTC.

In DNA, the CDR3 is TGTGCCAGCAGTACGGACAGGGGTAATGAAAAACTGTTTTTT. As protein: CASSTDRGNEKLFF. The chain has TRBV5-6 and TRBJ1-4, with TRBD1 identical over 9 bases. CDR3 length equals 14 residues. J lost 4 bases, V lost 5 bases, and 3 bases had no gene match. Per the germline V gene, CDR1 is SGHDT and CDR2 is YYEEEE.